The T cell receptor (beta chain) described here comes from a study of T-cell memory formation after mild COVID-19. The CDR3 has 16 amino acids. The germline CDR1 and CDR2 sequences are MNHEY and SVGEGT. After removal of 2 bases from V and 0 bases from J, the junction contained 6 bases not matched to a gene. A few counts support this clonotype. TCRdb analysed the 5' RACE reads with MiXCR anew, one entry per CDR3 protein. The profile covers fewer than 400,000 distinct CDR3 sequences, with approximately 15% appearing a single time and 20% to 25% taken by the ten largest. The sequence came from a man younger than 30 who had mild COVID-19 (a few samples of this study predate the infection). Cell type and time point are not known. The chain recombines TRBV6-2 or TRBV6-3 with TRBJ2-7, with 8 bases lining up with TRBD1. Sequencing was carried out using PBMCs or a T cell subset sorted from them (not recorded which). CDR3 in DNA: TGTGCCAGCAGTTACCATCCAGGGGGCATCTCCTACGAGCAGTACTTC. Translating it yields CASSYHPGGISYEQYF.